One T cell receptor beta chain is described in this entry. This specimen comes from a study of blood T cell repertoires in COVID-19. In germline, CDR1 is MNHEY, CDR2 SVGAGI. The CDR3 consists of 15 residues. V was shortened by 2 bases and J by 2 bases, with 11 bases between the two germline ends. In the authors' workflow: How many nucleated cells were present was estimated from reference gene primer amplification. Clones were sequenced by immunoSEQ multiplex PCR, and TCRdb holds only the in-frame ones, with some missing. Clone size and the V and J calls come from that table; the DNA yielded D and trimming. The top ten hold roughly 6.6% of the sample, which has hundreds of thousands of clones, 65% to 90% seen once. It was during active infection that Seattle patients were enrolled and then longitudinally followed.

The chain uses TRBV6-5 and TRBJ2-3; D is perhaps TRBD1 (7 bases). Sequenced input: peripheral blood. This TCR was recovered from a woman aged 55-75 years with COVID-19, enrolled during active disease. The CDR3 sequence is CASSYAGQSTDTQYF. The DNA for the CDR3 is TGTGCCAGCAGTTACGCGGGACAGTCCACAGATACGCAGTATTTT.